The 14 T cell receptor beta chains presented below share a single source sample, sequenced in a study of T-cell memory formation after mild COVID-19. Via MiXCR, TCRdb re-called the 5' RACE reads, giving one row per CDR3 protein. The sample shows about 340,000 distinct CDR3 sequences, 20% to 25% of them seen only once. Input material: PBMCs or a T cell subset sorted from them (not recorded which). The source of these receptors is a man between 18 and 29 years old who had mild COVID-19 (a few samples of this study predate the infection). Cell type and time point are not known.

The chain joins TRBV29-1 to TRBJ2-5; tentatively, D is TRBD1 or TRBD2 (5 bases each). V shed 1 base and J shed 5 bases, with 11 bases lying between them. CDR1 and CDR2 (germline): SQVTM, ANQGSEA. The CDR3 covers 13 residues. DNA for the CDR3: TGCAGCGTTGAAGCGGGGACCGGGGAGACCCAGTACTTC. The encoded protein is CSVEAGTGETQYF.

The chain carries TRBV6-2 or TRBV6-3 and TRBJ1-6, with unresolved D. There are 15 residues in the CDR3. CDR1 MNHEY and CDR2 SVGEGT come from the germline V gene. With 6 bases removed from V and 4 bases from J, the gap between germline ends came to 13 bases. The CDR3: CASSNWRDYNSPLHF. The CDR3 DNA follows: TGTGCCAGCAGCAACTGGAGAGATTATAATTCACCCCTCCACTTT.

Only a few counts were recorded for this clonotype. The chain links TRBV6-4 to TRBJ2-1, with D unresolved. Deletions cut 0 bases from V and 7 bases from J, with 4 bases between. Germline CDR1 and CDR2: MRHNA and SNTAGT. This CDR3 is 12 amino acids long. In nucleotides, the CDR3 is TGTGCCAGCAGTGACTCGGTGAATGAGCAGTTCTTC. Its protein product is CASSDSVNEQFF.

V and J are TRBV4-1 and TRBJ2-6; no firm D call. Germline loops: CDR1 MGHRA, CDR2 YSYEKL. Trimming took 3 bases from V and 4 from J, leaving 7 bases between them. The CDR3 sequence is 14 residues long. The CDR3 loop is CASSHMPGANVLTF. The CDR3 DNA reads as TGCGCCAGCAGCCATATGCCCGGGGCCAACGTCCTGACTTTC.

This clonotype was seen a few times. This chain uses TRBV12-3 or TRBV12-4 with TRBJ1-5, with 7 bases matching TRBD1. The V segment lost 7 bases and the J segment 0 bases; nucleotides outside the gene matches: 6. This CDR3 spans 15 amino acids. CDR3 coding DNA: TGTGCCAGCAAAAATACAGGGGATAGCAATCAGCCCCAGCATTTT. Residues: CASKNTGDSNQPQHF.

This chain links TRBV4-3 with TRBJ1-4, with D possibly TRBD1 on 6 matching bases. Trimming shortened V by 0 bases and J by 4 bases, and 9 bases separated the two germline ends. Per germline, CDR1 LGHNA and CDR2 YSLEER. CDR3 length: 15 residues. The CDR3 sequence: CASSQDQGGNEKLFF. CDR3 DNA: TGCGCCAGCAGCCAAGATCAAGGGGGTAATGAAAAACTGTTTTTT.

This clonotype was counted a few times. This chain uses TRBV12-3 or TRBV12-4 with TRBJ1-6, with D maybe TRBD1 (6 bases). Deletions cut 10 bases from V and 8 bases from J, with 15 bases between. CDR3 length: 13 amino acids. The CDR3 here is CATTQGGDSPLHF. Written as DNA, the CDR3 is TGTGCCACCACACAGGGTGGGGATTCACCCCTCCACTTT.

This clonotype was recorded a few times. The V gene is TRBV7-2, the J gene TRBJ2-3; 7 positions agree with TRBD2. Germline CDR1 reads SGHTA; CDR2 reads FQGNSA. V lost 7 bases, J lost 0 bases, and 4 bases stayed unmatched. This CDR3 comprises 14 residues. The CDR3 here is CASKLGGSTDTQYF. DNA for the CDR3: TGTGCCAGCAAACTCGGGGGGAGCACAGATACGCAGTATTTT.

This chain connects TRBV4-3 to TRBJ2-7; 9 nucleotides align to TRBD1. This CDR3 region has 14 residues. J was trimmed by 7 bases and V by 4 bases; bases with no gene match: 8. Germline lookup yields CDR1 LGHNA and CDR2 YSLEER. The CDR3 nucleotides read TGCGCCAGCAGCCCTTTTTTGACAGGGGGAGAGCAGTACTTC. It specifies CASSPFLTGGEQYF.

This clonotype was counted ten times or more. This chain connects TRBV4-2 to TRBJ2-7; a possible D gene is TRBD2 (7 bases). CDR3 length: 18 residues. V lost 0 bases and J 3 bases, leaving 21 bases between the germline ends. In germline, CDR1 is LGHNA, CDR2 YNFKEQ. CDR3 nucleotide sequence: TGTGCCAGCAGCCAAGATCTTCGGACGGGGGGCCAGTACTACGAGCAGTACTTC. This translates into CASSQDLRTGGQYYEQYF.

The chain's CDR3 is CASSFLRPFRGTEAFF. The CDR3, as DNA: TGTGCCAGCAGCTTCCTTAGACCCTTCCGGGGCACTGAAGCTTTCTTT. This sequence joins TRBV7-3 and TRBJ1-1, with D unresolved. The CDR3 runs 16 residues. The germline gives CDR1 SGHTA, CDR2 FQGTGA. V was trimmed by 3 bases and J by 4 bases, leaving 18 bases between them.

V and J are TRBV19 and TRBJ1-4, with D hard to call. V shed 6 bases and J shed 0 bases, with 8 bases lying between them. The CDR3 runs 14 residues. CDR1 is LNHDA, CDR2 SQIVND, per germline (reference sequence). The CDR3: CASSPLATNEKLFF. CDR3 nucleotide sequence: TGTGCCAGTAGCCCACTTGCAACTAATGAAAAACTGTTTTTT.

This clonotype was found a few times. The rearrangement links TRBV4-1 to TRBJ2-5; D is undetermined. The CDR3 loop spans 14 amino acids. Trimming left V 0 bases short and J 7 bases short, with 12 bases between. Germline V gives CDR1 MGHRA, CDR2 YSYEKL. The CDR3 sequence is CASSQDAGVGTQYF. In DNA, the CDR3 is TGCGCCAGCAGCCAAGATGCCGGAGTGGGGACCCAGTACTTC.

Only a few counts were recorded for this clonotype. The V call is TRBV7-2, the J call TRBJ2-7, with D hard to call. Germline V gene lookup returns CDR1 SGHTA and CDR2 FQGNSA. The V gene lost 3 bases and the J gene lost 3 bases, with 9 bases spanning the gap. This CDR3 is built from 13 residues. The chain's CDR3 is CASSFTDRYEQYF. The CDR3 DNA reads TGTGCCAGCAGCTTTACCGATCGCTACGAGCAGTACTTC.